This is a list of T cell receptor beta chains from one sample in a study of technical replicates of blood from a few donors. The repertoire was sequenced with immunoSEQ multiplex PCR; TCRdb's copy has only in-frame clones and lacks some. The sample has about 58,000 clones; around 92% are singletons. Sequenced sample: PBMCs. Receptors originate from a human donor in good health. Some clones in this sample may be carry-over from other donors' samples. CDR3s include the opening cysteine and the closing phenylalanine or tryptophan. A D gene is named only where the DNA matches it firmly. Clone size is given for some rows only: seen once, a few or many times, or a class if the clone is expanded.

>TRBV2|TRBJ2-1|-|TRBD2
CASTSLAGALHEQFF
TGTGCCAGCACCTCACTAGCGGGAGCTCTCCATGAGCAGTTCTTC
>TRBV9|TRBJ2-7|-|-
CASSTRPFEQYF
TGTGCCAGCAGCACGCGTCCTTTCGAGCAGTACTTC
>TRBV29-1|TRBJ1-2|-|TRBD1
CSASGGLLSYGYTF
TGCAGCGCCTCAGGGGGACTGCTCTCATATGGCTACACCTTC
>TRBV9|TRBJ2-7|-|-
CASSVASSAYEQYF
TGTGCCAGCAGCGTAGCTAGCTCGGCCTACGAGCAGTACTTC
>TRBV5-1|TRBJ1-2|-|-
CASSGGNSYGYTF
TGCGCCAGCAGCGGAGGTAACAGCTATGGCTACACCTTC
>TRBV4-1|TRBJ1-2|-|-
CASSRSPSGENYGYTF
TGCGCCAGCAGCCGTAGTCCTAGCGGGGAGAACTATGGCTACACCTTC
>TRBV18|TRBJ2-5|-|-
CASSPNSQETQYF
TGTGCCAGCTCACCAAACAGCCAAGAGACCCAGTACTTC
>TRBV28|TRBJ1-1|-|-
CASSSTGTRALGTEAFF
TGTGCCAGCAGTTCCACCGGGACAAGGGCTTTAGGCACTGAAGCTTTCTTT
>TRBV6-5|TRBJ2-7|once|TRBD1
CASSYGTGVEQYF
TGTGCCAGCAGTTACGGGACAGGGGTCGAGCAGTACTTC
>TRBV27|TRBJ2-7|-|-
CASSQGGGEQYF
TGTGCCAGCAGCCAGGGGGGAGGCGAGCAGTACTTC
>TRBV5-6|TRBJ2-1|-|-
CASGPLSGGLHEQFF
TGTGCCAGCGGGCCCCTAAGTGGTGGGCTGCATGAGCAGTTCTTC
>TRBV7-9|TRBJ2-1|-|-
CASSLGLSYNEQFF
TGTGCCAGCAGCTTGGGACTGTCCTACAATGAGCAGTTCTTC
>TRBV5-1|TRBJ2-7|-|TRBD1
CASSLTGDTYEQYF
TGCGCCAGCAGCTTGACAGGGGATACCTACGAGCAGTACTTC
>TRBV5-1|TRBJ1-1|-|-
CASSFTGAPGEAFF
TGCGCCAGCAGCTTCACAGGAGCTCCCGGAGAAGCTTTCTTT
>TRBV18|TRBJ1-2|-|-
CASSPEVGVNYGYTF
TGTGCCAGCTCACCAGAAGTCGGGGTGAACTATGGCTACACCTTC
>TRBV30|TRBJ1-1|-|-
CAWSPTQGGRMNTEAFF
TGTGCCTGGAGTCCAACCCAGGGCGGCAGGATGAACACTGAAGCTTTCTTT